Included here is one T cell receptor beta chain sequence, with context. Germline V CDR1 and CDR2: MRHNA, SNTAGT. V was cut by 5 bases and J by 1 base, with 2 bases left in between. The length of the CDR3 is 12 residues. This sample stems from a study of blood T cell repertoires in COVID-19. Study summary: Researchers got acute and convalescent COVID-19 samples from the United States, Italy and Spain.

As originally analysed: Amplifying reference gene primers gave estimates of nucleated cell counts. The method was immunoSEQ multiplex PCR; TCRdb's version includes in-frame clones alone and lacks a portion of them. V, J and clone size are those of that table, while D and trimming were read from the DNA. The sample contains about 260,000 clones, about 88% of which appear only once. This chain uses TRBV6-4 with TRBJ2-2; the D is unclear. Sequencing input: peripheral blood. The clonotype originates from a man in his 60s who had recovered from COVID-19. DNA of the CDR3: TGTGCCAGCAGTCTGAACACCGGGGAGCTGTTTTTT. Translating gives CASSLNTGELFF.